The text below deals with one T cell receptor (beta chain). This entry belongs to a study of blood T cell repertoires in COVID-19. Only in-frame clones appear in the TCRdb table, and some are missing; sequencing was by immunoSEQ multiplex PCR. This sample carries some 460,000 clones, nearly 90% of them seen once, and the ten largest clones take approximately 2%. V was trimmed by 5 bases and J by 1 base, leaving 10 bases between them. The CDR3 has 14 amino acids. In germline, CDR1 is MNHEY, CDR2 SMNVEV (reference sequence). Material for sequencing was PBMCs or T cells enriched from blood (not recorded which). The chain links TRBV27 to TRBJ2-3, with D possibly matching TRBD2 (6 bases). This sequence originates from a woman under 30 with acute COVID-19. This CDR3 reads CASSHRGGTDTQYF. The CDR3 nucleotides are TGTGCCAGCAGTCACCGCGGGGGCACAGATACGCAGTATTTT.